This T cell receptor (beta chain) was recovered during a study of shared clonotypes between healthy human individuals. Assay: immunoSEQ multiplex PCR; the TCRdb copy retains only in-frame clones and omits some. The table includes about 770,000 clones, 72% detected once. The CDR3 loop spans 12 amino acids. V dropped 7 bases and J dropped 7; count of bases not matched to a gene: 3. Germline V gene sequence: CDR1 ENHRY, CDR2 SYGVKD. The gene calls are TRBV10-3 and TRBJ2-4; 8 positions match TRBD2. The clonotype originates from a woman under 40 in good health. Source material: memory CD4+ T cells sorted from blood. Subset given: CD45RA-negative fraction. DNA of the CDR3: TGTGCCATCAACAGCGGGAGTAACATTCAGTACTTC. It codes for CAINSGSNIQYF.